The subject of this entry is one T cell receptor (beta chain). The data belong to a study of cytomegalovirus exposure and HLA in healthy donors. The PCR employed 60 Vbeta primers together with 13 Jbeta primers. This table comes from immunoSEQ multiplex PCR, and its TCRdb copy is limited to in-frame clones, with some not included. Recorded here are roughly 40,000 clones; the top ten clones represent about 4.2%. This CDR3 spans 15 amino acids. Trimming removed 1 base from V and 1 base from J, with 10 bases in between. Germline V gives CDR1 LNHDA, CDR2 SQIVND (reference sequence). This clonotype was obtained from a male donor in good health and CMV-seronegative. The rearrangement links TRBV19 to TRBJ2-5; tentative D call: TRBD1 (6 bases). Sequences were obtained from PBMCs. The CDR3 sequence: CASSIGGTLQETQYF. CDR3 sequence (DNA): TGTGCCAGTAGTATAGGGGGGACACTCCAAGAGACCCAGTACTTC.